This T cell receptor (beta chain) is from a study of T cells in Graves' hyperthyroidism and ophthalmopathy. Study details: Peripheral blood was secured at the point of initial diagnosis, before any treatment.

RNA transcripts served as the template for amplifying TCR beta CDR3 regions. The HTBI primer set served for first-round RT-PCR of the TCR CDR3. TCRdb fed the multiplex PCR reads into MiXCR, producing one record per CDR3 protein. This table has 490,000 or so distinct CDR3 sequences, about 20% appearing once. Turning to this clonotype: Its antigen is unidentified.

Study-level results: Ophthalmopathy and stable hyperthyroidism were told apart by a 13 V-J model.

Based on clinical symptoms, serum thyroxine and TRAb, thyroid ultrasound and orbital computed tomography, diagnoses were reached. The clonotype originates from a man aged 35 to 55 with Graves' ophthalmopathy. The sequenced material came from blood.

CDR3 residues: CASSAGQGSQPQHF. Here the CDR3 DNA reads TGTGCCAGCAGCGCGGGACAGGGGAGTCAGCCCCAGCATTTT. This chain links TRBV7-8 with TRBJ1-5; 10 positions agree with TRBD1. The CDR3 totals 14 residues. Germline trimming cut 5 bases from V and 6 bases from J; bases unmatched to any gene: 4. Germline values: CDR1 SGHVS, CDR2 FQNEAQ.